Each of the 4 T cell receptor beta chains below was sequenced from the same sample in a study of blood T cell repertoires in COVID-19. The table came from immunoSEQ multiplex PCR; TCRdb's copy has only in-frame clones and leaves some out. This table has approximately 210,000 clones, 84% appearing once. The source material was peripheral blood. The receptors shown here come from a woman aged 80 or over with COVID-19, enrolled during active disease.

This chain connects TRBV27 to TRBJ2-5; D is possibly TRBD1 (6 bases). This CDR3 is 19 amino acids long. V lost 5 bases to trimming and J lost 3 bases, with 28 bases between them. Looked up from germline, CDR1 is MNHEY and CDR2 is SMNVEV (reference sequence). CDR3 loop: CASSPVAGVTSAPEETQYF. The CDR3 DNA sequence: TGTGCCAGCAGTCCCGTCGCAGGGGTTACTTCTGCACCCGAAGAGACCCAGTACTTC.

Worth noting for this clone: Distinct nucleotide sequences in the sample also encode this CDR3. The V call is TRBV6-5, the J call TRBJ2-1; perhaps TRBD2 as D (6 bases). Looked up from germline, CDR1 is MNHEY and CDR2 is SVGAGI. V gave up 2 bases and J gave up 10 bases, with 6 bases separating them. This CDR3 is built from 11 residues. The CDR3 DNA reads TGTGCCAGCAGTTACCGGGGGGAGCAGTTCTTC. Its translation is CASSYRGEQFF.

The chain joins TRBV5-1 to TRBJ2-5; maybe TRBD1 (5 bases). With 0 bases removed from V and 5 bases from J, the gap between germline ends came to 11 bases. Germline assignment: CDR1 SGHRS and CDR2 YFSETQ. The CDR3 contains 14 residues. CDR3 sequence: CASSLAIGVETQYF. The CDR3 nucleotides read TGCGCCAGCAGCTTGGCCATAGGGGTTGAGACCCAGTACTTC.

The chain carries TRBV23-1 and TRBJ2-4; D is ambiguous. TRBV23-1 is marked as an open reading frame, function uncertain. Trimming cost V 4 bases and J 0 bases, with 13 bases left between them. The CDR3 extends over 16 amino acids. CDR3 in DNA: TGCGCCAGCAGTCCCTCGGAGCCGCTAGCCAAAAACATTCAGTACTTC. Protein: CASSPSEPLAKNIQYF.